The text below deals with one T cell receptor beta chain. A much larger clone differs from this one at a single base, so this may be a read error. The data originate from a study of blood T cells in healthy people across ages. This CDR3 has 13 amino acids. Looked up from germline, CDR1 is SGHNT and CDR2 is YENEEA. V was pared by 5 bases and J by 10 bases, with 15 bases between. A sample-barcoded 5' primer and a J-beta primer mix were used in a second PCR of about 7 to 12 cycles. Each cDNA molecule carried a tag from a template-switch adaptor that contained 12 random nucleotides. Every sample returned 2.5 million or more CDR3-containing paired-end reads. One entry per CDR3 protein results from TCRdb running MiXCR on the 5' RACE reads. The data show hundreds of thousands of distinct CDR3 sequences, 40% to 65% seen once.

Sequencing input: blood. V usage is TRBV11-3 and J usage is TRBJ2-1; tentatively, D is TRBD1 or TRBD2 (5 bases each). This receptor was taken from a woman of 80 years or more in good health. CDR3 residues: CASSPNPGREQFF. CDR3 bases: TGTGCCAGCAGCCCGAACCCGGGACGGGAGCAGTTCTTC.